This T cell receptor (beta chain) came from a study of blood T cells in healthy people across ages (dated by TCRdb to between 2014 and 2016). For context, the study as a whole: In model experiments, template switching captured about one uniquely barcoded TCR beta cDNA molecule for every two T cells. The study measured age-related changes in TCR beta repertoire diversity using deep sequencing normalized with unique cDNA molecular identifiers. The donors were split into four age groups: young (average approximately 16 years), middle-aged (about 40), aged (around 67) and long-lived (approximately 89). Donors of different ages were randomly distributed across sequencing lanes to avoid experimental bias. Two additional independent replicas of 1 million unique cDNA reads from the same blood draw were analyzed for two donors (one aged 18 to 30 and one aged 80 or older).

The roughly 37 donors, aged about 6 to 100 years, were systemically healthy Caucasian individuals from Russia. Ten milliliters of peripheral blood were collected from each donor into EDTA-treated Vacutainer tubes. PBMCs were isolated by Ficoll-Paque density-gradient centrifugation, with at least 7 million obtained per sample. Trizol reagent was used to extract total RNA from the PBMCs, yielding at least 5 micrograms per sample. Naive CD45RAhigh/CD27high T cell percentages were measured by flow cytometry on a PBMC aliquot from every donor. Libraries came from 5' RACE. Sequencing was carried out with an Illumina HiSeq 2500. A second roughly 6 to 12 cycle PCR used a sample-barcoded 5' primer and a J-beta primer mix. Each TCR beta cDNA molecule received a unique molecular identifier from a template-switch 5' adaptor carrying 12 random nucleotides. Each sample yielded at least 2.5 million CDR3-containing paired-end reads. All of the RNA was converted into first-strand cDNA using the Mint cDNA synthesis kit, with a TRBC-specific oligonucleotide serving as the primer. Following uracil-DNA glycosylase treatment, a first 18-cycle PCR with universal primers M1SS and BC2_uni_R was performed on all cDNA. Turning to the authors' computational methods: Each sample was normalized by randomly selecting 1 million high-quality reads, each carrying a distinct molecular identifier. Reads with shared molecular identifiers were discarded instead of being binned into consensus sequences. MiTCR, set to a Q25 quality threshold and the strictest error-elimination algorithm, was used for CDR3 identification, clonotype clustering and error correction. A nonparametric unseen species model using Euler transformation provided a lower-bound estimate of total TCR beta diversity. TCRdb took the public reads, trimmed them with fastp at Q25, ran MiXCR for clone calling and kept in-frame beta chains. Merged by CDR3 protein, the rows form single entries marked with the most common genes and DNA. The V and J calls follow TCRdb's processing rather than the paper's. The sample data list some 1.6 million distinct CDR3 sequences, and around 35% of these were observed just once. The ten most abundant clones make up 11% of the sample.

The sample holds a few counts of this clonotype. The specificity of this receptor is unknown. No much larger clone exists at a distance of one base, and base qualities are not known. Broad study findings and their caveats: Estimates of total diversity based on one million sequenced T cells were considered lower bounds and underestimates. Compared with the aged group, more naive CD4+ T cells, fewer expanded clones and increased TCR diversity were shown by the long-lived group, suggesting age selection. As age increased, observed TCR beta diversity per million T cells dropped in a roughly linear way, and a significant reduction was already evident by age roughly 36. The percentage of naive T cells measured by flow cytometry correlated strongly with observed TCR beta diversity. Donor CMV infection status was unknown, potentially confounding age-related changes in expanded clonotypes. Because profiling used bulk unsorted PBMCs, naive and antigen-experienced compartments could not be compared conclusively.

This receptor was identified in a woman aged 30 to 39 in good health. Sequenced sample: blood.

The CDR3: CASSYSSGTRWDEQFF. The DNA sequence follows: TGTGCCAGCAGTTACTCGAGTGGGACTAGGTGGGATGAGCAGTTCTTC. The chain joins TRBV6-2 or TRBV6-3 to TRBJ2-1; TRBD2 aligns with 8 central bases. The germline V gene gives CDR1 as MNHEY and CDR2 as SVGEGT. The CDR3, cysteine through phenylalanine, is 16 amino acids long. Only CDR3 DNA is held: 48 bases, read in frame from base 1. From V the trimming removes 0 bases and from J it removes 8 bases, while the gene matches leave 9 bases of the junction unaccounted for.